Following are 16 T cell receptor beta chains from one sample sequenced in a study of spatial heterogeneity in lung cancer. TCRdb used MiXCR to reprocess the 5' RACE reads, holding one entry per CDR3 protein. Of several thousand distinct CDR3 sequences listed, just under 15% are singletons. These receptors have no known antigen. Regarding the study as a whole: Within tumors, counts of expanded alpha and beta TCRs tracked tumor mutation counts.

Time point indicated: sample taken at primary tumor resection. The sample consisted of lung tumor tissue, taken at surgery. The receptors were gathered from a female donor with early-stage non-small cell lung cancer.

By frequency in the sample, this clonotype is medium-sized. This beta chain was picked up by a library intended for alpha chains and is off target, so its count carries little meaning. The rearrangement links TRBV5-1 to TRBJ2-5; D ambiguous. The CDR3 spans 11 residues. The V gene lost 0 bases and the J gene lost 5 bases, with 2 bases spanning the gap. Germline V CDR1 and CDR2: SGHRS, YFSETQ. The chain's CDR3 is CASSLEETQYF. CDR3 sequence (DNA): TGCGCCAGCAGCTTGGAGGAGACCCAGTACTTC.

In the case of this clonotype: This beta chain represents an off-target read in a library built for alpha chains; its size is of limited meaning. CDR3 DNA: TGTGCCACCAGCAGAGATTGGGGCAATCAGCCCCAGCATTTT. This encodes CATSRDWGNQPQHF. The genes are TRBV15 and TRBJ1-5, with D uncertain. Trimming took 0 bases from V and 2 from J, leaving 5 bases between them. The CDR3 is 14 amino acids. Germline V gene data show CDR1 as LNHNV and CDR2 as YYDKDF (reference sequence).

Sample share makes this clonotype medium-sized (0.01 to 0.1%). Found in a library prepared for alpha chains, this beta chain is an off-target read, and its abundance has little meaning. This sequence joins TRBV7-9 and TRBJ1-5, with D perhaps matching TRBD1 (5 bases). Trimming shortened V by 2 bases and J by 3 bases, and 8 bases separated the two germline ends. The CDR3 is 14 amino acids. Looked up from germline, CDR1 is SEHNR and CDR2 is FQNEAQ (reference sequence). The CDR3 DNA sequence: TGTGCCAGCAGCTTACAGGGTCACAATCAGCCCCAGCATTTT. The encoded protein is CASSLQGHNQPQHF.

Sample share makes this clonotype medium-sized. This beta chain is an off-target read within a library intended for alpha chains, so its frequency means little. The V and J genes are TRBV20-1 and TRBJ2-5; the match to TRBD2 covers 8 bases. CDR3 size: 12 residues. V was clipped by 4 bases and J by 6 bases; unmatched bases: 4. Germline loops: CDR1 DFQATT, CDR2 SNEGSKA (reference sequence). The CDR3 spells CSATASGQTQYF. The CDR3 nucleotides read TGCAGTGCTACCGCTAGCGGGCAGACCCAGTACTTC.

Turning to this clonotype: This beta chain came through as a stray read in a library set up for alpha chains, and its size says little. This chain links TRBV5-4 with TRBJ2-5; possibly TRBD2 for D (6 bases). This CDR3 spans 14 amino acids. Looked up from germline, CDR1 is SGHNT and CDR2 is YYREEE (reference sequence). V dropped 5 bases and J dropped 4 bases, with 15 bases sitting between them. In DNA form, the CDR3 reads TGTGCCAGCAGTTACCGCGGGGAAGGAGAGACCCAGTACTTC. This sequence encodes CASSYRGEGETQYF.

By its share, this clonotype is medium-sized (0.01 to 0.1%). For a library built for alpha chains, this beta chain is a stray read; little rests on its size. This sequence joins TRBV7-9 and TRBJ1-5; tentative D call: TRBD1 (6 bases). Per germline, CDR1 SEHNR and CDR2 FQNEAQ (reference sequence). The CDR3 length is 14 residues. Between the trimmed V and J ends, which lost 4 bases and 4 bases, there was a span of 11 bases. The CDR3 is CASSYWDINQPQHF. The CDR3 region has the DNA TGTGCCAGCAGCTATTGGGACATTAATCAGCCCCAGCATTTT.

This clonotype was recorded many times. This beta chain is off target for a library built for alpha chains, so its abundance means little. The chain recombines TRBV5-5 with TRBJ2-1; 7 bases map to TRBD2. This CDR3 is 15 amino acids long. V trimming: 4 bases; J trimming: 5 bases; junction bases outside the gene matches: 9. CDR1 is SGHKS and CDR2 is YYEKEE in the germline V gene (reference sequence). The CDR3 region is CASSRGAGTNNEQFF. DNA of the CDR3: TGTGCCAGCAGCCGGGGAGCGGGGACGAACAATGAGCAGTTCTTC.

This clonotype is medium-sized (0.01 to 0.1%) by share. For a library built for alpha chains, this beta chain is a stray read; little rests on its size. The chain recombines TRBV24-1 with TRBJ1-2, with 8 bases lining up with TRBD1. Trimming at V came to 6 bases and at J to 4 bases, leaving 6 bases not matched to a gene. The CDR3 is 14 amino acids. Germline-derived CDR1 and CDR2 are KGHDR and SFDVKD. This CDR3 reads CATSPRDRSYGYTF. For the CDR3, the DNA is TGTGCCACCAGTCCCCGGGACAGGAGCTATGGCTACACCTTC.

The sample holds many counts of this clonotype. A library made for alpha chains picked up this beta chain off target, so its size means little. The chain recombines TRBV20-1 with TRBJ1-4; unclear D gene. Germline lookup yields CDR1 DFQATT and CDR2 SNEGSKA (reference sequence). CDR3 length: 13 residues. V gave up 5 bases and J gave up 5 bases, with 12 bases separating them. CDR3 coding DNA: TGCAGTGCTGCTCACACGGGGAATGAAAAACTGTTTTTT. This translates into CSAAHTGNEKLFF.

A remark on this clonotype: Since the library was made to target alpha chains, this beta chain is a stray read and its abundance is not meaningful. CDR3 loop: CASSRDGPQYF. The CDR3 DNA is TGTGCCAGCAGCCGGGACGGTCCGCAGTACTTC. The chain is built from TRBV3-1 and TRBJ2-7; D may match TRBD1 or TRBD2 (5 bases each). Germline lookup yields CDR1 LGHDT and CDR2 YNNKEL (reference sequence). The CDR3 sequence is 11 residues long. V was pared by 4 bases and J by 9 bases, with 10 bases between.

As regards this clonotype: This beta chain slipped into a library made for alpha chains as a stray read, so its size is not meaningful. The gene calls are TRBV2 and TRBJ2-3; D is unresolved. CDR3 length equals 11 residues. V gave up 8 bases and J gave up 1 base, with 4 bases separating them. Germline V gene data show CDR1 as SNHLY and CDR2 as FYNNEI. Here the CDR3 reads CASEGTDTQYF. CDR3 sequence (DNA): TGTGCCAGCGAGGGCACAGATACGCAGTATTTT.

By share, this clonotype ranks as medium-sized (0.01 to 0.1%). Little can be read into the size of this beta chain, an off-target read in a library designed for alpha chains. The DNA of the CDR3 is TGCAGTGCTAGAGTCGGACGACAGGGGCACTACGAGCAGTACTTC. The encoded protein is CSARVGRQGHYEQYF. This chain uses TRBV20-1 with TRBJ2-7; 8 positions match TRBD1. The germline gives CDR1 DFQATT, CDR2 SNEGSKA (reference sequence). CDR3 length: 15 amino acids. Losses at the gene ends were 1 base for V and 3 bases for J; bases not matched to a gene: 8.

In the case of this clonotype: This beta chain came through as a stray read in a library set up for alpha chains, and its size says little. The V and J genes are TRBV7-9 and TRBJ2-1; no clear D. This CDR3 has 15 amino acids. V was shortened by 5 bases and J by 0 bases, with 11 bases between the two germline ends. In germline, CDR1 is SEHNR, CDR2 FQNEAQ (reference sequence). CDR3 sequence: CASSPGRSSYNEQFF. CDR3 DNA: TGTGCCAGCAGCCCTGGCCGCAGCTCCTACAATGAGCAGTTCTTC.

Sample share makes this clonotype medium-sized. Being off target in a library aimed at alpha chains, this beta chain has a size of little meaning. The CDR3 is CASSPALGQGGGYTF. Written as DNA, the CDR3 is TGTGCCAGCAGCCCAGCTCTGGGACAGGGGGGTGGCTACACCTTC. The genes are TRBV5-4 and TRBJ1-2; 11 positions agree with TRBD1. The CDR3 consists of 15 residues. Germline-derived CDR1 and CDR2 are SGHNT and YYREEE (reference sequence). V shed 4 bases, J shed 7 bases, and the junction held 9 bases outside the gene matches.

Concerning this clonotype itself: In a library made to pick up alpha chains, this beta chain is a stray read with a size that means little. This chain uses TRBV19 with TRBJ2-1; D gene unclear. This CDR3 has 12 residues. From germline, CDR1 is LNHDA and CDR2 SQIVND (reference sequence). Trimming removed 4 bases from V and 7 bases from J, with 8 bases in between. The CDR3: CASSRLYNEQFF. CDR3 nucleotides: TGTGCCAGTAGTAGGCTATATAATGAGCAGTTCTTC.

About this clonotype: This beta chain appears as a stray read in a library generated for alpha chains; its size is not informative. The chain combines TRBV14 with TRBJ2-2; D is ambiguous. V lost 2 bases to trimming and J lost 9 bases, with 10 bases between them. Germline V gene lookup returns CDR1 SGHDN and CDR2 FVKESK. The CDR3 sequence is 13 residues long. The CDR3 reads CASSQLHNRELFF. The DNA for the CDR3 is TGTGCCAGCAGCCAACTGCACAACAGGGAGCTGTTTTTT.